This T cell receptor beta chain was recovered during a study of identical twins. TCRdb used MiXCR to reprocess the 5' RACE reads, holding one entry per CDR3 protein. The table records some 1,700,000 distinct CDR3 sequences, roughly 35% of them present only once. The CDR3 has 14 residues. CDR1 and CDR2 from the germline V gene are SNHLY and FYNNEI. V trimming: 6 bases; J trimming: 4 bases; junction bases outside the gene matches: 3. This clonotype was seen a handful of times. This TCR came from a newborn girl in good health. Input material: cord blood. This chain links TRBV2 with TRBJ1-4, with 9 bases aligning to TRBD1. In DNA, the CDR3 is TGTGCCAGCAGGATGACAGGGGGTAATGAAAAACTGTTTTTT. Translated, it gives CASRMTGGNEKLFF.